The clone carrying this T cell receptor (beta chain) appeared many times. Its target is unknown. This sample stems from a study of metastatic and nonmetastatic thyroid tumors. Study information: Thyroid patients, malignant and benign, had repertoires compared across blood and tumor or nodule tissue.

Authors' processing steps: The distant-metastasis classifier for papillary thyroid cancer was built from CDR3 differences across clinicopathological groups. With MiXCR, TCRdb reprocessed the PCR reads. The authors' filters were not applied to this entry. The sample has 34,000 or so clones, about 18% seen once; the top ten hold 7.5% to 9.5%. Study-level points and caveats: Significantly greater TCR beta diversity was reportedly found in malignant thyroid tumors than in benign nodules (in blood and tumor).

Treatment of any kind had been given to no patient before thyroid surgery. Per germline, CDR1 LNHDA and CDR2 SQIVND (reference sequence). This CDR3 has 13 amino acids. V shed 7 bases and J shed 5 bases, with 12 bases lying between them. What was sequenced was blood. This chain joins TRBV19 and TRBJ1-5, with D possibly TRBD1 on 6 matching bases. This clonotype was sampled from a female donor with papillary thyroid cancer or a benign thyroid nodule (not recorded which). Some clones in this sample may be carry-over from other donors' samples. CDR3 residues: CASNQQGHQPQHF. The CDR3 nucleotides are TGTGCCAGTAATCAACAGGGTCATCAGCCCCAGCATTTT.